One sample yielded the 5 T cell receptor beta chains listed below, sequenced in a study of response to subunit inactivated influenza vaccine. MiXCR, run by TCRdb on the RT-PCR reads, gives a single entry per CDR3 protein. This table holds about 520,000 distinct CDR3 sequences, roughly 7.9% found once. This specimen was PBMCs from blood, taken less than 25 months after vaccination. These receptors were obtained from a man in his fifties or sixties who received an inactivated influenza vaccine.

Ten or more counts support this clonotype. The rearrangement joins TRBV14 to TRBJ2-1; 7 nucleotides line up with TRBD2. Losses at the gene ends were 2 bases for V and 10 bases for J; bases not matched to a gene: 8. The CDR3 has 14 amino acids. Germline V CDR1 and CDR2: SGHDN, FVKESK. CDR3 amino acids: CASSQLVGGLEQFF. For the CDR3, the DNA is TGTGCCAGCAGCCAATTAGTGGGAGGGCTAGAGCAGTTCTTC.

This clonotype was recorded many times. The CDR3 spells CSVRTSGGASSTDTQYF. CDR3 nucleotides: TGCAGCGTGAGGACTAGCGGGGGGGCATCTAGCACAGATACGCAGTATTTT. This chain links TRBV29-1 with TRBJ2-3, with TRBD2 matching over 15 bases. CDR3 length: 17 amino acids. Losses at the gene ends were 6 bases for V and 0 bases for J; bases not matched to a gene: 7. Germline V gene lookup returns CDR1 SQVTM and CDR2 ANQGSEA.

This clonotype was observed at least ten times. The chain uses TRBV20-1 and TRBJ2-1, with TRBD2 matching over 8 bases. The V segment lost 8 bases and the J segment 6 bases; nucleotides outside the gene matches: 12. CDR1 is DFQATT and CDR2 is SNEGSKA in the germline V gene (reference sequence). CDR3 size: 14 residues. CDR3: CSLSGSSLVNEQFF. The CDR3 region has the DNA TGCAGTCTGAGCGGGAGTTCTTTGGTCAATGAGCAGTTCTTC.

This clonotype has ten or more counts. The chain has TRBV4-3 and TRBJ1-6; D is unclear. The germline CDR1 and CDR2 sequences are LGHNA and YSLEER. The CDR3 has 19 residues. Trimming cost V 0 bases and J 0 bases, with 15 bases left between them. This chain's CDR3 is CASSQDYYIQSSYNSPLHF. The CDR3 bases are TGCGCCAGCAGCCAAGATTATTACATCCAGAGCTCCTATAATTCACCCCTCCACTTT.

This clonotype was counted ten times or more. The chain employs TRBV5-6 and TRBJ2-1; no clear D gene. Between the trimmed V and J ends, which lost 6 bases and 1 base, there was a span of 14 bases. Germline loops: CDR1 SGHDT, CDR2 YYEEEE. The CDR3 is 15 residues long. This CDR3 is CASTTNGQSYNEQFF. The CDR3, as DNA: TGTGCCAGCACCACCAACGGGCAATCCTACAATGAGCAGTTCTTC. Full variable domain (outside the CDR3, taken from reference TRBV5-6 and TRBJ2-1): DAGVTQSPTHLIKTRGQQVTLRCSPKSGHDTVSWYQQALGQGPQFIFQYYEEEERQRGNFPDRFSGHQFPNYSSELNVNALLLGDSALYLCASTTNGQSYNEQFFGPGTRLTVL.